This T cell receptor (beta chain) is drawn from a study of blood T cells in healthy people across ages. The CDR3 loop spans 14 amino acids. V lost 1 base to trimming and J lost 7 bases, with 11 bases between them. Looked up from germline, CDR1 is DFQATT and CDR2 is SNEGSKA (reference sequence). The use of a sample-barcoded 5' primer and a J-beta primer mix characterized a second PCR of roughly 7 to 11 cycles. MiXCR, applied by TCRdb to the 5' RACE reads, yields one record per CDR3 protein. This table holds about 1,400,000 distinct CDR3 sequences, 42% found once. The receptor was derived from a woman aged 18-29 years in good health. The sequenced material came from blood. This chain links TRBV20-1 with TRBJ1-6; tentatively, D is TRBD1 (6 bases). CDR3 in amino acids: CSARGQGKNSPLHF. The CDR3 DNA follows: TGCAGTGCTAGAGGGCAGGGGAAAAATTCACCCCTCCACTTT.